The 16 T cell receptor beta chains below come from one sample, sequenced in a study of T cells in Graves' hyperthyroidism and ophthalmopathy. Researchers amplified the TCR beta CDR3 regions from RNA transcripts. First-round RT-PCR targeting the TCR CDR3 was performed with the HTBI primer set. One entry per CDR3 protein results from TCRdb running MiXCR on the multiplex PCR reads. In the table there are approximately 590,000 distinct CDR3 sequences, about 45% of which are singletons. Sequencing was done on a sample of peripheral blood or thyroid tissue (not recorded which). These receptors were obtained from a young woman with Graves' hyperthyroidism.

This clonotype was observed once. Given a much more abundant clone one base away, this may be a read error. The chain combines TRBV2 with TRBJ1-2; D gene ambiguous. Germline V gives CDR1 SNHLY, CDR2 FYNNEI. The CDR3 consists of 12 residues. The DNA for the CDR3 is TGTGCCAGCAAAAGATCTAACTATGGCGACACCTTC. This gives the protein CASKRSNYGDTF.

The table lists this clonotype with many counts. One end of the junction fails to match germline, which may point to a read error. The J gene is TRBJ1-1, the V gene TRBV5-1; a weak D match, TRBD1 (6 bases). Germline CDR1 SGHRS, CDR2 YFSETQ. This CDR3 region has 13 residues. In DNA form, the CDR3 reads TGTGCCAGCAGCTCTGGGGGCGGCACTGAAGCTTTCTTT. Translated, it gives CASSSGGGTEAFF.

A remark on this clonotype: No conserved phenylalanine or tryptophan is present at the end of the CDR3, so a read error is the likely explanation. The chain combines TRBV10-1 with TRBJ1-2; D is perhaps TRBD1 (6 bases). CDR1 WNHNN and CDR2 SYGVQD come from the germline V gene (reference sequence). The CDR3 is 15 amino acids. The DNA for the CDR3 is TGTGCCAGCAGTGAATCGACAGGATTTAACTATGGCTACACCTTG. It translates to CASSESTGFNYGYTL.

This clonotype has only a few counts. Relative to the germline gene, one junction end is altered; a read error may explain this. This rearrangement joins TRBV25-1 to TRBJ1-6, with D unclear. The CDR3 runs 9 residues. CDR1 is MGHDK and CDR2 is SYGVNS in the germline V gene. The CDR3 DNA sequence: TGTGCCAGCAGTGTTCCAGCTGCCTTT. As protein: CASSVPAAF.

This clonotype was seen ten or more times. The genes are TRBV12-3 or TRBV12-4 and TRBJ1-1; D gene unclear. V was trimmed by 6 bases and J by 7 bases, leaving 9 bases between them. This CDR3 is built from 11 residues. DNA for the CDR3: TGTGCCAGCAGCTCCGGGGTTGAAGCTTTCTTT. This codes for CASSSGVEAFF.

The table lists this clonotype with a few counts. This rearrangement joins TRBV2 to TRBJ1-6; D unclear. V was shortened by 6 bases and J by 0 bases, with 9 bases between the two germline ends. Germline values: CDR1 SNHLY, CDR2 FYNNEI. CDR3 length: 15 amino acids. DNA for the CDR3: TGTGCCAGCAGCTACGAGAGCTCCTATAATTCACCCCTCCACTTT. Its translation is CASSYESSYNSPLHF.

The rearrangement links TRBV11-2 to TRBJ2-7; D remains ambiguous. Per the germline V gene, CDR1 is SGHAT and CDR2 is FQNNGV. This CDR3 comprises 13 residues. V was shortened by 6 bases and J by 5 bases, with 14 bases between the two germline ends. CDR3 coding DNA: TGTGCCAGCAGTCCAAGGGAAATAGACGAGCAGTACTTC. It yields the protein CASSPREIDEQYF.

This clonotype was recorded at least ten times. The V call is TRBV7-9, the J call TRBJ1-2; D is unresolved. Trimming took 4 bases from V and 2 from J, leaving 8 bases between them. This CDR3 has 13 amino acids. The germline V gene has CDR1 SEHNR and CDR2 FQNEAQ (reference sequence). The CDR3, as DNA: TGTGCCAGCAGCTCGTCGGGGAACTATGGCTACACCTTC. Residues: CASSSSGNYGYTF.

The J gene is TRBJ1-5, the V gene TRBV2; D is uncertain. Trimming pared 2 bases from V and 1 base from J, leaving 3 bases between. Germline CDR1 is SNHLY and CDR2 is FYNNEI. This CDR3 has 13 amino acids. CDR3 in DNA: TGTGCCAGCAGTGAACACAGCAATCAGCCCCAGCATTTT. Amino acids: CASSEHSNQPQHF.

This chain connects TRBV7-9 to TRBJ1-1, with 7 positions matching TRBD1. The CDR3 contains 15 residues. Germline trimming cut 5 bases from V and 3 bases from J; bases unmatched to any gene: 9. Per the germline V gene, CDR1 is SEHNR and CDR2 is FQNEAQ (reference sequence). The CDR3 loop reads CASSPFTGEDTEAFF. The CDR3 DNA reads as TGTGCCAGCAGCCCCTTCACAGGGGAGGACACTGAAGCTTTCTTT. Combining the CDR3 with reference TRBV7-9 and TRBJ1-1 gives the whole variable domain DTGVSQNPRHKITKRGQNVTFRCDPISEHNRLYWYRQTLGQGPEFLTYFQNEAQLEKSRLLSDRFSAERPKGSFSTLEIQRTEQGDSAMYLCASSPFTGEDTEAFFGQGTRLTVV.

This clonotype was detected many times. The CDR3 sequence: CASSTNNQPQHF. As DNA, the CDR3 is TGTGCCAGCAGCACGAACAATCAGCCCCAGCATTTT. This chain joins TRBV6-5 and TRBJ1-5, with D unclear. Germline CDR1 is MNHEY and CDR2 is SVGAGI. This CDR3 is built from 12 residues. Deletions cut 6 bases from V and 3 bases from J, with 6 bases between.

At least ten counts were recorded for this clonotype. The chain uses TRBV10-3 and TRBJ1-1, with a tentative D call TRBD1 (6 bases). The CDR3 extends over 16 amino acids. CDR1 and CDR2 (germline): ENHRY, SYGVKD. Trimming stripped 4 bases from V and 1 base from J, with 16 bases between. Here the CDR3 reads CAISGLHQGSNTEAFF. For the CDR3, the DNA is TGTGCCATCAGTGGTTTGCACCAGGGGTCGAACACTGAAGCTTTCTTT.

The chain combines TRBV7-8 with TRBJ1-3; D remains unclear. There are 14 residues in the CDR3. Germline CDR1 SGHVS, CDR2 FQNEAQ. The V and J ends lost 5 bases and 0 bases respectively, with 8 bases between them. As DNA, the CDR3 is TGTGCCAGCAGCGGGATCAACTCTGGAAACACCATATATTTT. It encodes CASSGINSGNTIYF.

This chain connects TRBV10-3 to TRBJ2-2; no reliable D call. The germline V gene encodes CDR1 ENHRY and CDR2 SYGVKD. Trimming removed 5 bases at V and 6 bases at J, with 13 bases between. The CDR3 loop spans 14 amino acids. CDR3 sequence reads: CAISPTEAPGELFF. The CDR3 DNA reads TGTGCCATCAGTCCCACTGAGGCTCCCGGGGAGCTGTTTTTT.

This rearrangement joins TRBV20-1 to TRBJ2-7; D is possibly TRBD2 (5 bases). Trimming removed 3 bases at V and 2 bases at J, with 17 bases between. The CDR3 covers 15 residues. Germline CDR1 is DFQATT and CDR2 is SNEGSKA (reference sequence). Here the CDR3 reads CSASPGSGDPYEQYF. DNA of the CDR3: TGCAGTGCTAGCCCGGGGTCAGGAGACCCCTACGAGCAGTACTTC.

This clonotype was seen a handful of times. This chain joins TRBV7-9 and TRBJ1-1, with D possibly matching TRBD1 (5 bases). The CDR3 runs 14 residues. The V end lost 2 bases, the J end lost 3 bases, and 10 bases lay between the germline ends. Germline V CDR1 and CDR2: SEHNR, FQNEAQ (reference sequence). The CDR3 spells CASSLRAGDTEAFF. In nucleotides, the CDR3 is TGTGCCAGCAGCTTACGGGCGGGGGACACTGAAGCTTTCTTT.